These T cell receptor beta chains were read from a single sample in a study of Ad26.COV2.S vaccination and SARS-CoV-2 variants. Using immunoSEQ multiplex PCR, the repertoire was profiled, and TCRdb retains in-frame clones only, with some absent. The sample yields roughly 350,000 clones, roughly 84% seen once. Sequencing used peripheral blood, obtained in a trial of Ad26.COV2.S vaccine versus placebo. All receptors come from a person aged 18-65 years who received the Ad26.COV2.S COVID-19 vaccine or a placebo. CDR3s include the opening cysteine and the closing phenylalanine or tryptophan. D genes are given only for firm matches. Clone sizes are given selectively: once, few, many, or a class where the clone is expanded.

clone size: -; V gene: TRBV5-1; J gene: TRBJ1-1; D gene: TRBD1; CDR3 protein: CASSLSGQGPTEAFF; CDR3 DNA: TGCGCCAGCAGCTTGTCGGGACAGGGCCCCACTGAAGCTTTCTTT
clone size: -; V gene: TRBV9; J gene: TRBJ2-3; D gene: TRBD2; CDR3 protein: CASSARLAGGLYTQYF; CDR3 DNA: TGTGCCAGCAGCGCCCGACTAGCGGGGGGGCTATATACGCAGTATTTT
clone size: -; V gene: TRBV9; J gene: TRBJ2-2; D gene: -; CDR3 protein: CASSVRTSNTGELFF; CDR3 DNA: TGTGCCAGCAGCGTGAGGACCTCGAACACCGGGGAGCTGTTTTTT
clone size: -; V gene: TRBV4-2; J gene: TRBJ2-1; D gene: TRBD2; CDR3 protein: CASTTGTSGLYNEQFF; CDR3 DNA: TGTGCCAGCACTACGGGGACTAGCGGACTGTACAATGAGCAGTTCTTC
clone size: -; V gene: TRBV4-1; J gene: TRBJ1-2; D gene: -; CDR3 protein: CASSQEARGWGYTF; CDR3 DNA: TGCGCCAGCAGCCAAGAAGCACGGGGCTGGGGCTACACCTTC
clone size: once; V gene: TRBV3-1/TRBV3-2; J gene: TRBJ1-2; D gene: TRBD1; CDR3 protein: CASSHGQGRNYGYTF; CDR3 DNA: TGTGCCAGCAGCCACGGACAGGGGCGGAACTATGGCTACACCTTC
clone size: -; V gene: TRBV12-3/TRBV12-4; J gene: TRBJ1-1; D gene: -; CDR3 protein: CASSFYNTEAFF; CDR3 DNA: TGTGCCAGCAGTTTCTATAACACTGAAGCTTTCTTT
clone size: -; V gene: TRBV6-5; J gene: TRBJ1-3; D gene: -; CDR3 protein: CASSRGSGNTIYF; CDR3 DNA: TGTGCCAGCAGTCGGGGCTCTGGAAACACCATATATTTT
clone size: -; V gene: TRBV7-9; J gene: TRBJ2-4; D gene: -; CDR3 protein: CASSLGSGEKNIQYF; CDR3 DNA: TGTGCCAGCAGCTTGGGGTCGGGGGAAAAAAACATTCAGTACTTC
clone size: -; V gene: TRBV7-9; J gene: TRBJ1-1; D gene: -; CDR3 protein: CASSLQGPNTEAFF; CDR3 DNA: TGTGCCAGCAGCTTACAGGGCCCGAACACTGAAGCTTTCTTT
clone size: -; V gene: TRBV5-1; J gene: TRBJ1-5; D gene: -; CDR3 protein: CASSLAEGIHSNQPQHF; CDR3 DNA: TGCGCCAGCAGCTTGGCCGAGGGGATCCACAGCAATCAGCCCCAGCATTTT
clone size: -; V gene: TRBV6-1; J gene: TRBJ1-5; D gene: TRBD1; CDR3 protein: CASSEAVGQGVGPQHF; CDR3 DNA: TGTGCCAGCAGTGAAGCAGTTGGACAGGGTGTAGGGCCCCAGCATTTT
clone size: -; V gene: TRBV4-2; J gene: TRBJ2-3; D gene: TRBD2; CDR3 protein: CASSQEGGGDTQYF; CDR3 DNA: TGTGCCAGCAGCCAAGAGGGCGGGGGTGATACGCAGTATTTT
clone size: -; V gene: TRBV6-1; J gene: TRBJ1-2; D gene: TRBD1; CDR3 protein: CASSESGTGRLSYGYTF; CDR3 DNA: TGTGCCAGCAGTGAGTCCGGGACAGGACGGCTAAGCTATGGCTACACCTTC
clone size: -; V gene: TRBV4-2; J gene: TRBJ2-3; D gene: TRBD2; CDR3 protein: CASSQGGLAGADTQYF; CDR3 DNA: TGTGCCAGCAGCCAGGGGGGACTAGCGGGGGCAGATACGCAGTATTTT
clone size: -; V gene: TRBV3-1/TRBV3-2; J gene: TRBJ1-2; D gene: TRBD1; CDR3 protein: CASSQDWSDPVPGQLYGYTF; CDR3 DNA: TGTGCCAGCAGCCAAGACTGGTCCGATCCCGTCCCGGGACAGCTCTATGGCTACACCTTC
clone size: -; V gene: TRBV30; J gene: TRBJ2-6; D gene: -; CDR3 protein: CAWTVTGANVLTF; CDR3 DNA: TGTGCCTGGACGGTAACTGGGGCCAACGTCCTGACTTTC
clone size: few; V gene: TRBV7-3; J gene: TRBJ1-2; D gene: TRBD1; CDR3 protein: CASSLTGQMANYGYTF; CDR3 DNA: TGTGCCAGCAGCTTAACGGGACAGATGGCTAACTATGGCTACACCTTC
clone size: -; V gene: TRBV7-9; J gene: TRBJ2-7; D gene: -; CDR3 protein: CASRLVGAASYEQYF; CDR3 DNA: TGTGCCAGCAGGCTAGTAGGGGCAGCCTCCTACGAGCAGTACTTC
clone size: -; V gene: TRBV5-6; J gene: TRBJ2-7; D gene: -; CDR3 protein: CASSLEGSKQAYEQYF; CDR3 DNA: TGTGCCAGCAGCTTGGAGGGTAGCAAGCAAGCCTACGAGCAGTACTTC
clone size: few; V gene: TRBV5-6; J gene: TRBJ1-3; D gene: -; CDR3 protein: CASTGSGNTIYF; CDR3 DNA: TGTGCCAGCACTGGCTCTGGAAACACCATATATTTT
clone size: -; V gene: TRBV7-9; J gene: TRBJ1-4; D gene: -; CDR3 protein: CASSSGNEKLFF; CDR3 DNA: TGTGCCAGCAGCTCAGGAAATGAAAAACTGTTTTTT
clone size: -; V gene: TRBV4-2; J gene: TRBJ2-3; D gene: TRBD2; CDR3 protein: CASSQDGGTSSGDTQYF; CDR3 DNA: TGTGCCAGCAGCCAAGATGGTGGGACTAGCTCAGGAGATACGCAGTATTTT
clone size: -; V gene: TRBV6-1; J gene: TRBJ1-3; D gene: -; CDR3 protein: CASSDLGHSSGNTIYF; CDR3 DNA: TGTGCCAGCAGTGATCTAGGACACTCCTCTGGAAACACCATATATTTT
clone size: -; V gene: TRBV2; J gene: TRBJ2-7; D gene: -; CDR3 protein: CASTLGGAYEQYF; CDR3 DNA: TGTGCCAGCACCCTCGGGGGAGCCTACGAGCAGTACTTC
clone size: -; V gene: TRBV27; J gene: TRBJ2-7; D gene: -; CDR3 protein: CASSMETGTLIYEQYF; CDR3 DNA: TGTGCCAGCTCCATGGAAACCGGGACATTAATTTACGAGCAGTACTTC
clone size: few; V gene: TRBV6-1; J gene: TRBJ1-2; D gene: -; CDR3 protein: CASREVGGYTF; CDR3 DNA: TGTGCCAGCAGGGAAGTCGGTGGCTACACCTTC
clone size: -; V gene: TRBV29-1; J gene: TRBJ1-4; D gene: TRBD1; CDR3 protein: CSVEEGTGLFF; CDR3 DNA: TGCAGCGTTGAAGAGGGGACAGGGTTGTTTTTT
clone size: -; V gene: TRBV9; J gene: TRBJ1-2; D gene: -; CDR3 protein: CASSGTRLEGHGYTF; CDR3 DNA: TGTGCCAGCAGCGGAACCCGATTAGAAGGGCATGGCTACACCTTC
clone size: -; V gene: TRBV7-6; J gene: TRBJ2-7; D gene: TRBD1; CDR3 protein: CASSLAGYRGRTYEQYF; CDR3 DNA: TGTGCCAGCAGCTTAGCGGGTTACAGGGGTCGGACCTACGAGCAGTACTTC
clone size: -; V gene: TRBV28; J gene: TRBJ1-2; D gene: TRBD1; CDR3 protein: CAGQAPNYGYTF; CDR3 DNA: TGTGCCGGACAGGCACCTAACTATGGCTACACCTTC
clone size: few; V gene: TRBV19; J gene: TRBJ2-7; D gene: TRBD1; CDR3 protein: CASSIGDRLYF; CDR3 DNA: TGTGCCAGTAGTATAGGGGACAGGCTGTACTTC
clone size: once; V gene: TRBV13; J gene: TRBJ1-2; D gene: -; CDR3 protein: CASSLTNGYTF; CDR3 DNA: TGTGCCAGCAGCCTGACAAATGGCTACACCTTC
clone size: -; V gene: TRBV2; J gene: TRBJ2-7; D gene: TRBD1; CDR3 protein: CASSELTGVSHEQYF; CDR3 DNA: TGTGCCAGCAGTGAACTGACAGGGGTTAGCCACGAGCAGTACTTC
clone size: -; V gene: TRBV5-1; J gene: TRBJ2-1; D gene: -; CDR3 protein: CASILGDGNEQFF; CDR3 DNA: TGCGCCAGCATACTGGGGGATGGGAATGAGCAGTTCTTC
clone size: -; V gene: TRBV10-3; J gene: TRBJ2-2; D gene: TRBD1; CDR3 protein: CAISAARTGATLNTGELFF; CDR3 DNA: TGTGCCATCAGTGCAGCCAGAACAGGGGCTACCCTAAACACCGGGGAGCTGTTTTTT
clone size: -; V gene: TRBV27; J gene: TRBJ2-1; D gene: TRBD1; CDR3 protein: CASTPIPTGRSYNEQFF; CDR3 DNA: TGTGCCAGCACCCCAATTCCGACAGGGCGAAGCTACAATGAGCAGTTCTTC
clone size: -; V gene: TRBV6-5; J gene: TRBJ2-7; D gene: -; CDR3 protein: CASSTQVTYEQYF; CDR3 DNA: TGTGCCAGCAGTACACAGGTCACCTACGAGCAGTACTTC
clone size: -; V gene: TRBV9; J gene: TRBJ2-1; D gene: TRBD2; CDR3 protein: CASSPSDSGVYNEQFF; CDR3 DNA: TGTGCCAGCAGCCCATCGGATAGCGGGGTCTACAATGAGCAGTTCTTC
clone size: -; V gene: TRBV19; J gene: TRBJ2-7; D gene: TRBD1; CDR3 protein: CASSIVSTGDGYEQYF; CDR3 DNA: TGTGCCAGTAGTATAGTCTCCACAGGGGACGGTTACGAGCAGTACTTC
clone size: -; V gene: TRBV5-1; J gene: TRBJ1-2; D gene: TRBD1; CDR3 protein: CASSRGQVGYGYTF; CDR3 DNA: TGCGCCAGCAGCCGAGGACAGGTGGGGTATGGCTACACCTTC
clone size: -; V gene: TRBV2; J gene: TRBJ2-3; D gene: TRBD2; CDR3 protein: CASRRGLSTDTQYF; CDR3 DNA: TGTGCCAGCAGGCGGGGACTAAGCACAGATACGCAGTATTTT
clone size: -; V gene: TRBV20-1; J gene: TRBJ2-1; D gene: -; CDR3 protein: CSSSRGYEQFF; CDR3 DNA: TGCAGTTCCTCGCGGGGCTATGAGCAGTTCTTC
clone size: once; V gene: TRBV27; J gene: TRBJ2-3; D gene: TRBD2; CDR3 protein: CASSYGMGGDTQYF; CDR3 DNA: TGTGCCAGCAGTTATGGGATGGGAGGGGATACGCAGTATTTT
clone size: -; V gene: TRBV9; J gene: TRBJ2-3; D gene: -; CDR3 protein: CASSVEPGTDTQYF; CDR3 DNA: TGTGCCAGCAGCGTAGAACCTGGTACAGATACGCAGTATTTT
clone size: -; V gene: TRBV19; J gene: TRBJ1-4; D gene: TRBD1; CDR3 protein: CASSITGVEKLFF; CDR3 DNA: TGTGCCAGTAGTATTACAGGGGTCGAAAAACTGTTTTTT
clone size: -; V gene: TRBV27; J gene: TRBJ2-3; D gene: TRBD2; CDR3 protein: CASSTGGAAGDTQYF; CDR3 DNA: TGTGCCAGCAGTACCGGGGGGGCAGCCGGAGATACGCAGTATTTT
clone size: -; V gene: TRBV6-5; J gene: TRBJ1-6; D gene: -; CDR3 protein: CASSSSYRYNSPLHF; CDR3 DNA: TGTGCCAGCAGTTCAAGTTACCGCTATAATTCACCCCTCCACTTT
clone size: -; V gene: TRBV9; J gene: TRBJ2-2; D gene: -; CDR3 protein: CASSVDRNTGELFF; CDR3 DNA: TGTGCCAGCAGCGTGGACAGGAACACCGGGGAGCTGTTTTTT
clone size: -; V gene: TRBV6-5; J gene: TRBJ2-7; D gene: -; CDR3 protein: CASKGKARYEQYF; CDR3 DNA: TGTGCCAGCAAAGGTAAAGCCCGCTACGAGCAGTACTTC
clone size: few; V gene: TRBV7-3; J gene: TRBJ1-3; D gene: -; CDR3 protein: CASSLTDAGNTIYF; CDR3 DNA: TGTGCCAGCAGTCTTACGGATGCTGGAAACACCATATATTTT
clone size: -; V gene: TRBV4-1; J gene: TRBJ1-2; D gene: -; CDR3 protein: CASSPGSGRRGYTF; CDR3 DNA: TGCGCCAGCAGCCCTGGTTCGGGACGAAGGGGCTACACCTTC
clone size: -; V gene: TRBV11-2; J gene: TRBJ1-1; D gene: -; CDR3 protein: CASSLFTGRSEAFF; CDR3 DNA: TGTGCCAGCAGCTTATTCACAGGCAGGTCTGAAGCTTTCTTT
clone size: -; V gene: TRBV30; J gene: TRBJ1-5; D gene: TRBD1; CDR3 protein: CAWSVGQGGNQPQHF; CDR3 DNA: TGTGCCTGGAGTGTAGGACAGGGAGGCAATCAGCCCCAGCATTTT